The 30 T cell receptor beta chains in this list originate from one sample, sequenced in a study of shared clonotypes between healthy human individuals. Generated by immunoSEQ multiplex PCR, the TCRdb table keeps only in-frame clones and is missing some. The sample includes about 2.4 million clones, roughly 93% seen only once; the top ten take 0.36%. Sequencing input: naive CD4+ T cells from PBMCs. The subset here: CD45RA+ positively selected. The receptors were sampled from a man between 18 and 35 years old in good health. Some clones in this sample may be carry-over from other donors' samples.

J is TRBJ2-2 and V is TRBV7-9; D ambiguous. The V gene's germline CDR1 is SEHNR and CDR2 FQNEAQ (reference sequence). The CDR3 extends over 15 amino acids. With 3 bases removed from V and 0 bases from J, the gap between germline ends came to 8 bases. CDR3 bases: TGTGCCAGCAGCTTTTTACAGACGAACACCGGGGAGCTGTTTTTT. This sequence encodes CASSFLQTNTGELFF.

V usage is TRBV7-2 and J usage is TRBJ1-4; 10 nucleotides align to TRBD1. There are 16 residues in the CDR3. Germline V gene data show CDR1 as SGHTA and CDR2 as FQGNSA. The ends lost 5 bases at V and 1 base at J; junction bases unmatched: 4. The CDR3, as DNA: TGTGCCAGCAGCCCTGACAGGGGGCGAACTAATGAAAAACTGTTTTTT. This gives the protein CASSPDRGRTNEKLFF.

CDR3 DNA sequence: TGTGCCAGCAGTGTTACCCTGGGGAACACCGGGGAGCTGTTTTTT. The encoded protein is CASSVTLGNTGELFF. The chain combines TRBV6-1 with TRBJ2-2; D not certain. With 4 bases removed from V and 1 base from J, the gap between germline ends came to 10 bases. This CDR3 is built from 15 residues. Germline values: CDR1 MNHNS, CDR2 SASEGT.

V and J are TRBV6-5 and TRBJ1-2, with no clear D. The CDR3 extends over 13 amino acids. V was pared by 6 bases and J by 4 bases, with 12 bases between. CDR1 is MNHEY, CDR2 SVGAGI, per germline. DNA of the CDR3: TGTGCCAGCAGCCCCGGACGGAGCTATGGCTACACCTTC. Its translation is CASSPGRSYGYTF.

V and J are TRBV5-1 and TRBJ1-2; D is perhaps TRBD1 (6 bases). This CDR3 comprises 15 residues. Looked up from germline, CDR1 is SGHRS and CDR2 is YFSETQ. The V and J ends lost 4 bases and 4 bases respectively, with 17 bases between them. CDR3 in amino acids: CASSPRTAPGYGYTF. CDR3 coding DNA: TGCGCCAGCAGCCCGAGGACAGCCCCGGGCTATGGCTACACCTTC.

This chain uses TRBV5-8 with TRBJ2-3; no reliable D call. CDR1 and CDR2 from the germline V gene are SGHTS and YDEGEE. Trimming shortened V by 0 bases and J by 5 bases, and 4 bases separated the two germline ends. The CDR3 spans 12 residues. DNA of the CDR3: TGTGCCAGCAGCTTGGTGGTAGATACGCAGTATTTT. It yields the protein CASSLVVDTQYF. The full variable domain, completed using reference TRBV5-8 and TRBJ2-3, is EAGVTQSPTHLIKTRGQQATLRCSPISGHTSVYWYQQALGLGLQFLLWYDEGEERNRGNFPPRFSGRQFPNYSSELNVNALELEDSALYLCASSLVVDTQYFGPGTRLTVL.

V and J are TRBV6-5 and TRBJ2-2, with TRBD2 as a possible D gene (5 bases). The V end was cut by 5 bases, the J end by 2 bases, with 9 bases between. Per germline, CDR1 MNHEY and CDR2 SVGAGI. The CDR3 length is 14 residues. This CDR3 is CASSPTRNTGELFF. The CDR3 region has the DNA TGTGCCAGCAGTCCCACTAGAAACACCGGGGAGCTGTTTTTT.

The CDR3: CASSPPSSNTGELFF. For the CDR3, the DNA is TGTGCCAGCAGTCCACCCTCTTCGAACACCGGGGAGCTGTTTTTT. The rearrangement joins TRBV28 to TRBJ2-2; D remains unclear. V lost 5 bases and J lost 0, with 10 bases in between. This CDR3 comprises 15 residues. Germline V gene lookup returns CDR1 MDHEN and CDR2 SYDVKM.

A note on this clone: Within the sample, other DNA sequences also encode this same CDR3. For the CDR3, the DNA is TGTGCCAGTAGTATAGTGGGACCCTCCTACGAGCAGTACTTC. This translates into CASSIVGPSYEQYF. V gene TRBV19 combines with J gene TRBJ2-7; D is perhaps TRBD1 or TRBD2 (5 bases each). CDR3 length: 14 residues. With 1 base removed from V and 0 bases from J, the gap between germline ends came to 7 bases. Per the germline V gene, CDR1 is LNHDA and CDR2 is SQIVND (reference sequence). Drawing the rest from reference TRBV19 and TRBJ2-7, the complete variable domain is DGGITQSPKYLFRKEGQNVTLSCEQNLNHDAMYWYRQDPGQGLRLIYYSQIVNDFQKGDIAEGYSVSREKKESFPLTVTSAQKNPTAFYLCASSIVGPSYEQYFGPGTRLTVT.

The chain recombines TRBV9 with TRBJ2-1; D unresolved. Per germline, CDR1 SGDLS and CDR2 YYNGEE. The ends were cut back, 4 bases at V and 4 bases at J, with 15 bases in the middle. The CDR3 loop spans 15 amino acids. CDR3 bases: TGTGCCAGCAGCCTGCTGGGCGACCAGTACAATGAGCAGTTCTTC. Translating gives CASSLLGDQYNEQFF. The whole variable domain, filled in from reference TRBV9 and TRBJ2-1, reads DSGVTQTPKHLITATGQRVTLRCSPRSGDLSVYWYQQSLDQGLQFLIQYYNGEERAKGNILERFSAQQFPDLHSELNLSSLELGDSALYFCASSLLGDQYNEQFFGPGTRLTVL.

The rearrangement links TRBV7-2 to TRBJ1-1; D gene unclear. The CDR3 consists of 13 residues. V was cut by 2 bases and J by 1 base, with 5 bases left in between. Per the germline V gene, CDR1 is SGHTA and CDR2 is FQGNSA. The CDR3 is CASSLLQNTEAFF. For the CDR3, the DNA is TGTGCCAGCAGCTTACTGCAGAACACTGAAGCTTTCTTT.

This clone showed up just once. The chain employs TRBV5-1 and TRBJ2-5; no firm D call. The CDR3 runs to 13 residues. Germline-derived CDR1 and CDR2 are SGHRS and YFSETQ. V was pared by 3 bases and J by 5 bases, with 11 bases between. The CDR3 DNA sequence: TGCGCCAGCAGCTACGGAGAGCCGGAGACCCAGTACTTC. It codes for CASSYGEPETQYF.

The chain recombines TRBV11-2 with TRBJ1-2, with unresolved D. The CDR3 runs 15 residues. Trimming removed 4 bases at V and 3 bases at J, with 15 bases between. The germline V gene has CDR1 SGHAT and CDR2 FQNNGV. CDR3 sequence: CASSSPAPPDYGYTF. The CDR3 DNA reads TGTGCCAGCAGCTCCCCGGCGCCCCCTGACTATGGCTACACCTTC.

V and J are TRBV6-5 and TRBJ1-2; D not certain. The CDR3 runs 14 residues. The V gene's germline CDR1 is MNHEY and CDR2 SVGAGI. V shed 0 bases and J shed 8 bases, with 13 bases lying between them. The CDR3, as DNA: TGTGCCAGCAGTTACTCATGGCAGGCGGGGGGCTACACCTTC. This sequence encodes CASSYSWQAGGYTF.

The chain links TRBV5-4 to TRBJ1-1; D is possibly TRBD1 (5 bases). Trimming took off 5 bases at V and 1 base at J, with 15 bases between the two ends. The CDR3 is 15 residues long. Germline-derived CDR1 and CDR2 are SGHNT and YYREEE (reference sequence). CDR3 bases: TGTGCCAGCAGGCAGAGAATGGACACGAACACTGAAGCTTTCTTT. Translation gives CASRQRMDTNTEAFF.

This chain links TRBV11-2 with TRBJ2-2; no reliable D call. Trimming took 2 bases from V and 6 from J, leaving 7 bases between them. The CDR3 has 13 residues. The germline V gene has CDR1 SGHAT and CDR2 FQNNGV. CDR3 bases: TGTGCCAGCAGCTTATCGGAGTCCGGGGAGCTGTTTTTT. This codes for CASSLSESGELFF.

V gene TRBV5-6 combines with J gene TRBJ1-2; a possible D gene is TRBD1 (6 bases). The CDR3 sequence is 15 residues long. Germline CDR1 is SGHDT and CDR2 is YYEEEE. Trimming removed 3 bases at V and 3 bases at J, with 15 bases between. In DNA form, the CDR3 reads TGTGCCAGCAGCTCCCTCTGGGGGGGCGACTATGGCTACACCTTC. It specifies CASSSLWGGDYGYTF.

About this clone itself: At the DNA level, this CDR3 is encoded by other sequences in the same sample as well. The chain is built from TRBV6-1 and TRBJ1-2, with 7 nucleotides matching TRBD1. The ends lost 8 bases at V and 3 bases at J; junction bases unmatched: 3. Germline V gene sequence: CDR1 MNHNS, CDR2 SASEGT. This CDR3 comprises 12 residues. The CDR3: CASSDRDYGYTF. For the CDR3, the DNA is TGTGCCAGCTCCGACAGGGACTATGGCTACACCTTC.

The chain recombines TRBV15 with TRBJ2-7; tentatively, D is TRBD2 (6 bases). This CDR3 is built from 12 residues. Germline V gene sequence: CDR1 LNHNV, CDR2 YYDKDF (reference sequence). The V gene lost 8 bases and the J gene lost 2 bases, with 10 bases spanning the gap. The CDR3 nucleotides are TGTGCCACCGGGGGGACCCCCTACGAGCAGTACTTC. Translating it yields CATGGTPYEQYF.

The CDR3 protein is CASSPLAGRSLNEQFF. The CDR3 nucleotides are TGTGCCAGCTCACCCTTAGCGGGAAGAAGCCTCAATGAGCAGTTCTTC. The chain employs TRBV18 and TRBJ2-1; TRBD2 aligns across 8 bases. CDR3 length: 16 residues. Germline V gene data show CDR1 as KGHSH and CDR2 as LQKENI. The V and J ends lost 3 bases and 6 bases, in that order; junction bases with no gene match: 10.

The chain is built from TRBV7-6 and TRBJ2-2; 11 bases fit TRBD2. The CDR3 runs to 21 residues. The germline V gene has CDR1 SGHVS and CDR2 FNYEAQ. Trimming cost V 5 bases and J 5 bases; bases outside gene matches: 22. CDR3 loop: CASSPSLLAGGPIKQTGELFF. The DNA for the CDR3 is TGTGCCAGCAGCCCGTCGCTTTTAGCGGGAGGGCCAATCAAGCAAACCGGGGAGCTGTTTTTT.

CDR3 loop: CSVTGTSFTETQYF. CDR3 bases: TGCAGCGTCACGGGGACTAGCTTTACGGAGACCCAGTACTTC. The rearrangement joins TRBV29-1 to TRBJ2-5; 9 nucleotides match TRBD2. The germline gives CDR1 SQVTM, CDR2 ANQGSEA. J was trimmed by 5 bases and V by 6 bases; bases with no gene match: 10. This CDR3 has 14 amino acids.

The V gene is TRBV7-8, the J gene TRBJ1-1; D is perhaps TRBD1 (5 bases). The CDR3 contains 15 residues. Germline CDR1 is SGHVS and CDR2 is FQNEAQ. V lost 1 base and J 0 bases, leaving 9 bases between the germline ends. In DNA, the CDR3 is TGTGCCAGCAGCTTAGTCGACAGCTTGAACACTGAAGCTTTCTTT. Translating it yields CASSLVDSLNTEAFF.

The V gene is TRBV6-5, the J gene TRBJ1-1; no clear D. The CDR3 loop spans 14 amino acids. Between the trimmed V and J ends, which lost 2 bases and 4 bases, there was a span of 11 bases. Per germline, CDR1 MNHEY and CDR2 SVGAGI. The CDR3 reads CASSYLGRSTEAFF. CDR3 nucleotides: TGTGCCAGCAGTTACCTTGGAAGAAGCACTGAAGCTTTCTTT.

This rearrangement joins TRBV12-5 to TRBJ2-7; TRBD2 agrees at 8 bases. CDR1 is LGHNT, CDR2 FRNRAP, per germline. The CDR3 sequence is 21 residues long. Trimming at V came to 1 base and at J to 9 bases, leaving 29 bases not matched to a gene. CDR3 DNA: TGTGCTAGTGGTTTGGCCCGGCTTGGTAGCGGGATGACTTGCCGAGTAAGAACGCAGTACTTC. It specifies CASGLARLGSGMTCRVRTQYF.

This clone has more than one count but fewer than ten. This chain uses TRBV6-1 with TRBJ2-2; D is unclear. V lost 2 bases, J lost 1 base, and 2 bases lay in between. From germline, CDR1 is MNHNS and CDR2 SASEGT. This CDR3 has 13 amino acids. In DNA, the CDR3 is TGTGCCAGCAGTGAATGGAACACCGGGGAGCTGTTTTTT. The encoded protein is CASSEWNTGELFF.

The rearrangement uses TRBV18 and TRBJ2-3, with TRBD2 as a possible D gene (5 bases). The CDR3 sequence is 14 residues long. The V gene's germline CDR1 is KGHSH and CDR2 LQKENI. V dropped 3 bases and J dropped 3 bases, with 10 bases sitting between them. This CDR3 is CASSPFGGTDTQYF. The CDR3 nucleotides are TGTGCCAGCTCACCCTTTGGCGGGACAGATACGCAGTATTTT.

This clone was recorded once. The chain joins TRBV11-2 to TRBJ2-7; the D gene could be TRBD1 or TRBD2 (6 bases each). Between the trimmed V and J ends, which lost 2 bases and 2 bases, there was a span of 16 bases. This CDR3 has 16 amino acids. Germline V lookup: CDR1 SGHAT, CDR2 FQNNGV. For the CDR3, the DNA is TGTGCCAGCAGCTTAACCTCCGGAGGGGGAACCTACGAGCAGTACTTC. Translated, it gives CASSLTSGGGTYEQYF.

This clone was counted once. The chain uses TRBV5-1 and TRBJ2-5, with 7 positions matching TRBD1. The CDR3 sequence is 14 residues long. Looked up from germline, CDR1 is SGHRS and CDR2 is YFSETQ. V lost 0 bases to trimming and J lost 11 bases; unmatched junction nucleotides: 10. CDR3 coding DNA: TGCGCCAGCAGCTTGGTAGGGGGCGCCTCGGAGCAGTACTTC. This translates into CASSLVGGASEQYF.

The genes are TRBV7-2 and TRBJ2-1; D not resolved. Trimming took 4 bases from V and 4 from J, leaving 8 bases between them. This CDR3 has 13 residues. Per the germline V gene, CDR1 is SGHTA and CDR2 is FQGNSA. CDR3 DNA sequence: TGTGCCAGCAGCTATACCAATTACAATGAGCAGTTCTTC. This encodes CASSYTNYNEQFF.